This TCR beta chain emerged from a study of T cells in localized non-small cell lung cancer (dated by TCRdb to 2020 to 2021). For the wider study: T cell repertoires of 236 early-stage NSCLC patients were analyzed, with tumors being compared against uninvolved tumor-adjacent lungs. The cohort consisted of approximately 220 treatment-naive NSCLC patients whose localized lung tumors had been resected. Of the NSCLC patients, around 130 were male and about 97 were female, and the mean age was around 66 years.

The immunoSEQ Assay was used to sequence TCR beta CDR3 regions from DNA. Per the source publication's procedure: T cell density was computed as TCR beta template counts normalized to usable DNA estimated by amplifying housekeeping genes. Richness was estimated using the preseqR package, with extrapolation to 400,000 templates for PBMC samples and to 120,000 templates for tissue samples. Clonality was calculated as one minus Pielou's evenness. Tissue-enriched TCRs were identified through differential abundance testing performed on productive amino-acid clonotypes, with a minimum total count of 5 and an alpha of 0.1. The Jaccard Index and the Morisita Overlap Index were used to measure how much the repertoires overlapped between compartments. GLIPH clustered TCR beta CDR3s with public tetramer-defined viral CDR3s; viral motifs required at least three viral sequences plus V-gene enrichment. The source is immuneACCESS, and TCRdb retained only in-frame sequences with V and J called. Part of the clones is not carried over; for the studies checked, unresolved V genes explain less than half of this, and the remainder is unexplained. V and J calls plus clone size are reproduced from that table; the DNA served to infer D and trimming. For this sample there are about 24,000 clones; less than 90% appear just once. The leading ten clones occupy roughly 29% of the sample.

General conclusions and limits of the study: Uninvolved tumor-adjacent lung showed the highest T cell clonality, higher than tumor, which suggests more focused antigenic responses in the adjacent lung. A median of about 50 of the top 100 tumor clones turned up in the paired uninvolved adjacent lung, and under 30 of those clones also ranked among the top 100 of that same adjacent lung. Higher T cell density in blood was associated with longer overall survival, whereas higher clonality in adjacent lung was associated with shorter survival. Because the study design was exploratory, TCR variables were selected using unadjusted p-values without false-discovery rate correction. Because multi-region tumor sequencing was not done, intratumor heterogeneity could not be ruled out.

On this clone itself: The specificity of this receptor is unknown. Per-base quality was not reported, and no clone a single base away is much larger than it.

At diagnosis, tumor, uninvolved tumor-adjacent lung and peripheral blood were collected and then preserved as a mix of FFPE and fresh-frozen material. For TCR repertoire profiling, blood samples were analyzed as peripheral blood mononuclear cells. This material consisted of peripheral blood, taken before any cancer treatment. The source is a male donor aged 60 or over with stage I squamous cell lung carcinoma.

The DNA reads as follows: TGCGCCAGCAGCTTAGCGGGAGTAGATGGGGCCAACGTCCTGACTTTC. Translated, this gives CASSLAGVDGANVLTF. Recombination linked TRBV5-1 to TRBJ2-6, and 8 junction bases match TRBD2. V ends up 2 bases short and J 3 bases short, with an unmatched junction base count of 4. The CDR3 starts with the cysteine, ends with the phenylalanine, and has 16 residues. The retained sequence is limited to the CDR3, 48 bases, with the frame set at the first base. CDR1 and CDR2 are drawn from the germline V gene: SGHRS, YFSETQ.